These 19 T cell receptor beta chains were all obtained from the same sample, sequenced in a study of T-cell memory formation after mild COVID-19. A single record per CDR3 protein comes from TCRdb applying MiXCR to the 5' RACE reads. The data show around 340,000 distinct CDR3 sequences, roughly 15% seen once. The sample taken for sequencing was PBMCs or a T cell subset sorted from them (not recorded which). These receptors all stem from a man between 18 and 29 years old who had mild COVID-19 (a few samples of this study predate the infection). Cell type and time point are not known.

This clonotype occurred a few times. This chain connects TRBV5-1 to TRBJ2-7; tentatively, D is TRBD2 (5 bases). Germline CDR1 SGHRS, CDR2 YFSETQ. The CDR3 totals 14 residues. Trimming removed 7 bases at V and 1 base at J, with 15 bases between. The CDR3 is CASARGQSSYEQYF. The CDR3, as DNA: TGCGCCAGCGCGAGAGGGCAGTCTTCCTACGAGCAGTACTTC.

CDR3 loop: CASSFGTVYEKLFF. CDR3 DNA sequence: TGTGCCAGCAGTTTCGGGACAGTCTACGAAAAACTGTTTTTT. The chain carries TRBV12-3 or TRBV12-4 and TRBJ1-4, with TRBD1 matching 7 bases. V was clipped by 3 bases and J by 8 bases; unmatched bases: 6. The CDR3 runs 14 residues.

The rearrangement links TRBV7-2 to TRBJ1-3; D perhaps matches TRBD1 (5 bases). Germline V lookup: CDR1 SGHTA, CDR2 FQGNSA. V lost 6 bases to trimming and J lost 0 bases, with 9 bases between them. The CDR3 spans 14 residues. Here the CDR3 DNA reads TGTGCCAGCAGACCTACAGGCTCTGGAAACACCATATATTTT. Translation: CASRPTGSGNTIYF.

This chain's CDR3 is CASSASGTGAYEQYV. The CDR3 nucleotides are TGTGCCAGCAGCGCGTCCGGGACAGGAGCCTACGAGCAGTACGTC. This chain links TRBV7-9 with TRBJ2-7; 8 positions match TRBD1. CDR3 size: 15 residues. The V gene end was trimmed by 5 bases and the J gene end by 2 bases; junction bases not matched to a gene: 8. Germline V gene sequence: CDR1 SEHNR, CDR2 FQNEAQ (reference sequence).

The V and J genes are TRBV19 and TRBJ2-7; D may be TRBD1 (5 bases). This CDR3 has 14 residues. Per germline, CDR1 LNHDA and CDR2 SQIVND (reference sequence). The V end lost 6 bases, the J end lost 0 bases, and 12 bases lay between the germline ends. The CDR3 bases are TGTGCCAGTAGGTCAGCCACAGGCTCCTACGAGCAGTACTTC. Amino acids: CASRSATGSYEQYF.

The gene calls are TRBV3-1 and TRBJ1-2, with unresolved D. The CDR3 has 14 amino acids. The germline gives CDR1 LGHDT, CDR2 YNNKEL (reference sequence). Between the trimmed V and J ends, which lost 4 bases and 1 base, there was a span of 10 bases. The CDR3 spells CASSLWEGNYGYTF. The DNA of the CDR3 is TGTGCCAGCAGCCTTTGGGAGGGTAACTATGGCTACACCTTC. Complete variable domain (other parts from reference TRBV3-1 and TRBJ1-2): DTAVSQTPKYLVTQMGNDKSIKCEQNLGHDTMYWYKQDSKKFLKIMFSYNNKELIINETVPNRFSPKSPDKAHLNLHINSLELGDSAVYFCASSLWEGNYGYTFGSGTRLTVV.

This clonotype was recorded a few times. This chain connects TRBV6-6 to TRBJ1-3, with unresolved D. CDR3 length: 14 residues. Germline V gene data show CDR1 as MNHNY and CDR2 as SVGAGI (reference sequence). V lost 2 bases and J lost 0, with 5 bases in between. The DNA for the CDR3 is TGTGCCAGCAGTTACGTGGACTCTGGAAACACCATATATTTT. Protein: CASSYVDSGNTIYF.

This clonotype was observed once. The rearrangement joins TRBV4-3 to TRBJ2-1, with a weak D call TRBD2 (6 bases). This CDR3 is built from 16 residues. The V end was cut by 2 bases, the J end by 12 bases, with 23 bases between. Germline CDR1 reads LGHNA; CDR2 reads YSLEER. The CDR3 loop is CASSQTPGGLLGWQFF. The CDR3 nucleotides are TGCGCCAGCAGCCAAACACCTGGGGGGTTGCTGGGTTGGCAGTTCTTC.

This sequence joins TRBV5-1 and TRBJ1-1; D unresolved. V gave up 1 base and J gave up 1 base, with 8 bases separating them. The germline V gene has CDR1 SGHRS and CDR2 YFSETQ. This CDR3 spans 14 amino acids. In DNA, the CDR3 is TGCGCCAGCAGCTTGCACAGCCCGAACACTGAAGCTTTCTTT. Residues: CASSLHSPNTEAFF.

This clonotype was recorded a few times. V and J are TRBV7-2 and TRBJ2-2, with 7 bases aligning to TRBD1. Trimming removed 3 bases from V and 5 bases from J; junction bases left unmatched: 9. CDR3 length: 16 amino acids. Germline V gene lookup returns CDR1 SGHTA and CDR2 FQGNSA. The CDR3 sequence is CASSLPGGMVTGELFF. For the CDR3, the DNA is TGTGCCAGCAGCTTGCCAGGGGGAATGGTAACCGGGGAGCTGTTTTTT.

This clonotype has only a few counts. The chain recombines TRBV20-1 with TRBJ2-2, with D perhaps matching TRBD1 (6 bases). The CDR3 has 14 residues. V was pared by 2 bases and J by 1 base, with 8 bases between. Germline values: CDR1 DFQATT, CDR2 SNEGSKA (reference sequence). The CDR3 region has the DNA TGCAGTGCTAGAACAGGGCAGAACACCGGGGAGCTGTTTTTT. It encodes CSARTGQNTGELFF.

Many counts were recorded for this clonotype. V is TRBV20-1 and J is TRBJ2-2; D is unclear. Trimming took off 4 bases at V and 4 bases at J, with 16 bases between the two ends. The germline gives CDR1 DFQATT, CDR2 SNEGSKA (reference sequence). The CDR3 runs 15 residues. CDR3 loop: CSATNPRGRTGELFF. The CDR3 DNA sequence: TGCAGTGCTACGAATCCTCGCGGCCGCACCGGGGAGCTGTTTTTT.

This clonotype was seen more than once but under ten times. The chain uses TRBV2 and TRBJ2-7; weak D call: TRBD2 (6 bases). In germline, CDR1 is SNHLY, CDR2 FYNNEI. V gave up 6 bases and J gave up 4 bases, with 16 bases separating them. The CDR3 covers 14 residues. The CDR3 spells CASRKGVLAYEQYF. The CDR3 DNA reads as TGTGCCAGCAGGAAGGGTGTCCTAGCGTACGAGCAGTACTTC.

The V call is TRBV19, the J call TRBJ1-1; 7 bases match TRBD1. CDR1 is LNHDA, CDR2 SQIVND, per germline (reference sequence). With 4 bases clipped from V and 3 bases from J, the junction kept 5 bases outside the gene matches. CDR3 length equals 14 residues. CDR3 sequence reads: CASSKIDRDTEAFF. The CDR3 nucleotides read TGTGCCAGTAGTAAAATAGACAGGGACACTGAAGCTTTCTTT.

In its sample, this clonotype was seen a few times. The CDR3 DNA sequence: TGTGCCAGCAGGGAGGGCTCCTATAATTCACCCCTCCACTTT. It specifies CASREGSYNSPLHF. The chain is built from TRBV14 and TRBJ1-6; D gene uncertain. Trimming pared 6 bases from V and 0 bases from J, leaving 6 bases between. The CDR3 loop spans 14 amino acids. CDR1 is SGHDN, CDR2 FVKESK, per germline.

V usage is TRBV18 and J usage is TRBJ2-3; D uncertain. The V end lost 0 bases, the J end lost 4 bases, and 5 bases lay between the germline ends. Germline CDR1 reads KGHSH; CDR2 reads LQKENI. The CDR3 contains 13 residues. The CDR3 coding sequence is TGTGCCAGCTCACCACCGATGGCAGATACGCAGTATTTT. Its translation: CASSPPMADTQYF.

This rearrangement joins TRBV7-9 to TRBJ2-1; D remains unclear. V lost 5 bases to trimming and J lost 6 bases, with 11 bases between them. This CDR3 region has 13 residues. In germline, CDR1 is SEHNR, CDR2 FQNEAQ (reference sequence). The CDR3 nucleotides are TGTGCCAGCAGCCTCGGGTCCCTCAATGAGCAGTTCTTC. Its protein product is CASSLGSLNEQFF.

The sample holds a few counts of this clonotype. The chain joins TRBV7-2 to TRBJ1-5; D not resolved. The germline V gene has CDR1 SGHTA and CDR2 FQGNSA. CDR3 length equals 14 residues. V lost 2 bases, J lost 0 bases, and 5 bases lay in between. CDR3 loop: CASSLYGSNQPQHF. The CDR3 DNA reads as TGTGCCAGCAGCTTATACGGTAGCAATCAGCCCCAGCATTTT.

The rearrangement uses TRBV6-5 and TRBJ1-6, with 7 bases lining up with TRBD1. Germline lookup yields CDR1 MNHEY and CDR2 SVGAGI. The CDR3 runs 14 residues. V was pared by 6 bases and J by 7 bases, with 6 bases of the junction left unmatched. The CDR3: CASRDRVRNSPLHF. As DNA, the CDR3 is TGTGCCAGCAGAGACAGGGTACGGAATTCACCCCTCCACTTT.